This TCR beta chain was identified during a study of blood T cell repertoires in COVID-19. Study summary: Samples taken during acute and convalescent COVID-19 were collected in the United States, Italy and Spain. T cells, B-cell-depleted T cells, or PBMCs provided the cDNA or gDNA that served as material.

Method: immunoSEQ multiplex PCR; TCRdb's copy keeps in-frame clones and lacks some. The repertoire holds approximately 250,000 clones, with 70% to 90% as singletons. CDR1 is SNHLY and CDR2 is FYNNEI in the germline V gene. V lost 5 bases to trimming and J lost 4 bases; unmatched junction nucleotides: 5. The CDR3 is made up of 15 amino acids. Seattle cases were enrolled at active infection and followed longitudinally. The V and J genes are TRBV2 and TRBJ1-5; 10 bases map to TRBD1. The TCR comes from a woman in her seventies with COVID-19, enrolled during active disease. Sequencing was performed on peripheral blood. The CDR3: CASSFDRGPNQPQHF. The CDR3 DNA reads as TGTGCCAGCAGTTTCGACAGGGGGCCTAATCAGCCCCAGCATTTT.